Below are 24 T cell receptor beta chains sequenced from a single sample in a study of blood T cell repertoires in COVID-19. Repertoires were generated with immunoSEQ multiplex PCR, while TCRdb's copy carries only in-frame clones and drops some. The sample holds 310,000 or so clones, around 89% seen once. Sample: peripheral blood. These TCRs come from a woman aged 50 to 60 with active or convalescent COVID-19.

V gene TRBV28 combines with J gene TRBJ2-5; D gene uncertain. CDR1 and CDR2 from the germline V gene are MDHEN and SYDVKM. Between the trimmed V and J ends, which lost 8 bases and 0 bases, there was a span of 13 bases. This CDR3 spans 14 amino acids. CDR3 sequence reads: CASSAHTHQETQYF. The CDR3 bases are TGTGCCAGCTCCGCACATACCCACCAAGAGACCCAGTACTTC.

This chain links TRBV5-1 with TRBJ2-3; D uncertain. This CDR3 has 13 residues. V shed 4 bases and J shed 0 bases, with 6 bases lying between them. Germline V CDR1 and CDR2: SGHRS, YFSETQ. The CDR3 nucleotides are TGCGCCAGCAGCGGAGCTAGCACAGATACGCAGTATTTT. It encodes CASSGASTDTQYF.

About this clone itself: The same CDR3 can be traced to other DNA sequences in this sample. J is TRBJ1-5 and V is TRBV6-5; D unresolved. CDR1 MNHEY and CDR2 SVGAGI come from the germline V gene. The V end lost 8 bases, the J end lost 2 bases, and 7 bases lay between the germline ends. The CDR3 is 12 amino acids. The CDR3 bases are TGTGCCAGCCGCCCAGGCAATCAGCCCCAGCATTTT. Residues: CASRPGNQPQHF.

The J gene is TRBJ2-2, the V gene TRBV6-2 or TRBV6-3; possible D gene TRBD1, 6 bases. This CDR3 region has 15 residues. The V gene's germline CDR1 is MNHEY and CDR2 SVGEGT. Trimming left V 1 base short and J 5 bases short, with 11 bases between. The CDR3 region is CASSYLGGRTGELFF. CDR3 nucleotide sequence: TGTGCCAGCAGTTACTTAGGGGGACGGACCGGGGAGCTGTTTTTT.

This clone was recorded a few times. The rearrangement joins TRBV6-1 to TRBJ1-1, with a possible D match to TRBD1 (5 bases). Trimming removed 3 bases at V and 5 bases at J, with 13 bases between. CDR3 length equals 14 residues. Germline V gives CDR1 MNHNS, CDR2 SASEGT. The CDR3 loop reads CASSEFHKGTEAFF. The DNA of the CDR3 is TGTGCCAGCAGTGAGTTCCACAAGGGGACTGAAGCTTTCTTT.

V gene TRBV19 combines with J gene TRBJ2-1; 9 bases are shared with TRBD2. V gave up 1 base and J gave up 9 bases; unmatched junction bases: 4. From germline, CDR1 is LNHDA and CDR2 SQIVND (reference sequence). CDR3 length: 14 residues. This chain's CDR3 is CASSIGGGVTEQFF. CDR3 nucleotides: TGTGCCAGTAGTATAGGCGGGGGGGTCACTGAGCAGTTCTTC.

The chain uses TRBV5-8 and TRBJ1-2; TRBD1 matches at 7 bases. This CDR3 spans 10 amino acids. J was trimmed by 12 bases and V by 4 bases; bases with no gene match: 3. CDR1 and CDR2 (germline): SGHTS, YDEGEE. The CDR3 spells CASSLGQHTF. The CDR3 DNA reads TGTGCCAGCAGCCTGGGACAGCACACCTTC.

This chain uses TRBV3-1 (or the pseudogene TRBV3-2) with TRBJ2-7, with 7 bases lining up with TRBD2. J was trimmed by 0 bases and V by 3 bases; bases with no gene match: 8. Germline CDR1 reads LGHDT; CDR2 reads YNNKEL (reference sequence). The CDR3 runs 16 residues. The CDR3 region is CASSHGTGLLSYEQYF. The CDR3 DNA reads as TGTGCCAGCAGCCACGGAACGGGACTACTCTCCTACGAGCAGTACTTC.

The J gene is TRBJ2-5, the V gene TRBV7-8; D not resolved. This CDR3 spans 14 amino acids. V was pared by 3 bases and J by 2 bases, with 10 bases between. From germline, CDR1 is SGHVS and CDR2 FQNEAQ. CDR3 protein: CASSLAETQETQYF. For the CDR3, the DNA is TGTGCCAGCAGCTTGGCGGAGACTCAAGAGACCCAGTACTTC.

The chain joins TRBV13 to TRBJ1-2, with D possibly TRBD1 on 6 matching bases. CDR1 PRHDT and CDR2 FYEKMQ come from the germline V gene (reference sequence). The V gene lost 1 base and the J gene lost 7 bases, with 13 bases spanning the gap. The CDR3 has 14 residues. In DNA form, the CDR3 reads TGTGCCAGCAGCTTAGACAGAAGGGGGTCTGGCTACACCTTC. Translated, it gives CASSLDRRGSGYTF.

The chain carries TRBV5-6 and TRBJ1-5, with D unresolved. The CDR3 sequence is 14 residues long. Germline V gene lookup returns CDR1 SGHDT and CDR2 YYEEEE. V was clipped by 0 bases and J by 4 bases, with 8 bases between them. The CDR3 nucleotides read TGTGCCAGCAGCTTGGCCAACATGAATCAGCCCCAGCATTTT. Amino acids: CASSLANMNQPQHF. Full variable domain (remainder filled in from reference TRBV5-6 and TRBJ1-5): DAGVTQSPTHLIKTRGQQVTLRCSPKSGHDTVSWYQQALGQGPQFIFQYYEEEERQRGNFPDRFSGHQFPNYSSELNVNALLLGDSALYLCASSLANMNQPQHFGDGTRLSIL.

The chain combines TRBV24-1 with TRBJ2-5; D not certain. The CDR3 has 13 residues. V lost 4 bases to trimming and J lost 0 bases, with 5 bases between them. Germline CDR1 and CDR2: KGHDR and SFDVKD. CDR3 loop: CATSDSYQETQYF. The DNA for the CDR3 is TGTGCCACCAGTGACTCGTACCAAGAGACCCAGTACTTC.

V gene TRBV29-1 combines with J gene TRBJ2-3; no reliable D call. Trimming stripped 5 bases from V and 12 bases from J, with 12 bases between. CDR1 is SQVTM and CDR2 is ANQGSEA in the germline V gene. The CDR3 runs 10 residues. CDR3 amino acids: CSVNEARQYF. As DNA, the CDR3 is TGCAGCGTTAATGAAGCGCGCCAGTATTTT.

The chain uses TRBV5-6 and TRBJ1-5; 9 nucleotides line up with TRBD1. CDR1 SGHDT and CDR2 YYEEEE come from the germline V gene. This CDR3 has 16 amino acids. V shed 3 bases and J 7 bases; nucleotides not matched to a gene: 11. The DNA of the CDR3 is TGTGCCAGCAGCTCTTGGGGACAGGGCCTGGGGCAGCCCCAGCATTTT. Amino acid sequence: CASSSWGQGLGQPQHF.

V and J are TRBV30 and TRBJ1-1, with TRBD1 matching over 7 bases. The germline CDR1 and CDR2 sequences are GTSNPN and SVGIG (reference sequence). Trimming removed 4 bases from V and 0 bases from J; junction bases left unmatched: 8. This CDR3 is built from 15 residues. CDR3 nucleotides: TGTGCCTGGAAGATGGGGACAGCCATGAACACTGAAGCTTTCTTT. Protein product: CAWKMGTAMNTEAFF.

This clone was picked up a small number of times. V and J are TRBV11-3 and TRBJ1-1; D is unclear. Trimming shortened V by 4 bases and J by 1 base, and 10 bases separated the two germline ends. The CDR3 covers 14 residues. The V gene's germline CDR1 is SGHNT and CDR2 YENEEA. In DNA form, the CDR3 reads TGTGCCAGCAGCTCCCGCGGGAAGAACACTGAAGCTTTCTTT. This sequence encodes CASSSRGKNTEAFF.

The chain employs TRBV28 and TRBJ2-1, with D perhaps TRBD1 (5 bases). From germline, CDR1 is MDHEN and CDR2 SYDVKM. This CDR3 spans 15 amino acids. The ends were cut back, 1 base at V and 4 bases at J, with 11 bases in the middle. The CDR3 DNA is TGTGCCAGCAGTTTATTGGACAACGATTACAATGAGCAGTTCTTC. Translating it yields CASSLLDNDYNEQFF.

This clone was detected a few times. This chain connects TRBV27 to TRBJ2-1, with D perhaps matching TRBD2 (5 bases). This CDR3 is built from 16 residues. Trimming left V 2 bases short and J 3 bases short, with 14 bases between. Germline lookup yields CDR1 MNHEY and CDR2 SMNVEV (reference sequence). As DNA, the CDR3 is TGTGCCAGCAGTTTACCCCCCGGGGAGTACTACAATGAGCAGTTCTTC. Encoded protein: CASSLPPGEYYNEQFF.

The chain carries TRBV12-2 and TRBJ2-7; the table's D call, TRBD1, was not checked against the DNA. TRBV12-2 is a pseudogene. The CDR3 consists of 11 residues. The CDR3 nucleotides read TGTGCAAGTCGATTCACCTACGAGCAGTACTTC. Translating gives CASRFTYEQYF.

The rearrangement uses TRBV7-2 and TRBJ1-2, with 8 bases identical to TRBD1. Germline V gene sequence: CDR1 SGHTA, CDR2 FQGNSA. The ends lost 5 bases at V and 2 bases at J; junction bases unmatched: 10. This CDR3 has 16 amino acids. CDR3 bases: TGTGCCAGCAGCCTGAAAAGGACAGGGACGAACTATGGCTACACCTTC. It encodes CASSLKRTGTNYGYTF.

The CDR3 DNA follows: TGTGCCATCAGTTACAGGGCTGACACTGAAGCTTTCTTT. Translating it yields CAISYRADTEAFF. The V call is TRBV10-3, the J call TRBJ1-1, with D perhaps matching TRBD1 (6 bases). V lost 5 bases to trimming and J lost 3 bases, with 10 bases between them. Germline CDR1 is ENHRY and CDR2 is SYGVKD. The CDR3 runs to 13 residues.

The V and J genes are TRBV5-5 and TRBJ1-1, with 12 bases fitting TRBD1. The CDR3 runs to 18 residues. CDR1 SGHKS and CDR2 YYEKEE come from the germline V gene (reference sequence). Unmatched junction bases numbered 8, after V lost 0 bases and J lost 2 bases. The CDR3 coding sequence is TGTGCCAGCAGCTTGGGACTCCGGGACAGGGGGCATAACACTGAAGCTTTCTTT. It translates to CASSLGLRDRGHNTEAFF.

The gene calls are TRBV7-2 and TRBJ2-3; 7 nucleotides align to TRBD1. The CDR3 consists of 15 residues. Germline trimming cut 4 bases from V and 4 bases from J; bases unmatched to any gene: 8. The germline gives CDR1 SGHTA, CDR2 FQGNSA. CDR3: CASSSGQAWADTQYF. The CDR3 DNA follows: TGTGCCAGCAGCTCCGGACAGGCTTGGGCAGATACGCAGTATTTT.

In this sample, this clone turned up a few times. V is TRBV7-9 and J is TRBJ1-3, with TRBD1 matching over 7 bases. The CDR3 is 14 residues long. The ends lost 5 bases at V and 0 bases at J; junction bases unmatched: 1. The V gene's germline CDR1 is SEHNR and CDR2 FQNEAQ (reference sequence). The CDR3 DNA reads TGTGCCAGCAGCCGACAGGGCTCTGGAAACACCATATATTTT. It is translated as CASSRQGSGNTIYF.